Below are 8 T cell receptor beta chains sequenced from a single sample in a study of T cell clonotyping in hematopoietic cell transplantation. Measured with immunoSEQ multiplex PCR; TCRdb has only the in-frame clones, and not every one. Of fewer than 45,000 clones listed, over 80% are singletons. The sample taken for sequencing was peripheral blood mononuclear cells. Receptor source: a woman between 40 and 55 years old in good health. Some clones in this sample may be carry-over from other donors' samples.

The chain has TRBV7-2 and TRBJ2-1, with a possible D match to TRBD2 (5 bases). Germline V gene sequence: CDR1 SGHTA, CDR2 FQGNSA. This CDR3 comprises 17 residues. The germline V and J ends were trimmed by 5 bases and 1 base, with 18 bases remaining between them. The CDR3 loop reads CASSRLSLRGSYNEQFF. The DNA for the CDR3 is TGTGCCAGCAGCCGATTGTCCCTACGGGGATCCTACAATGAGCAGTTCTTC.

The V gene is TRBV29-1, the J gene TRBJ2-5; TRBD2 matches at 8 bases. V shed 7 bases, J shed 3 bases, and the junction held 7 bases outside the gene matches. The CDR3 contains 13 residues. The V gene's germline CDR1 is SQVTM and CDR2 ANQGSEA. The CDR3 here is CSAYTGGKETQYF. CDR3 nucleotides: TGCAGCGCATACACGGGGGGGAAAGAGACCCAGTACTTC.

The chain joins TRBV19 to TRBJ1-5; D remains unclear. The CDR3 totals 14 residues. Germline values: CDR1 LNHDA, CDR2 SQIVND (reference sequence). Trimming shortened V by 3 bases and J by 7 bases, and 13 bases separated the two germline ends. CDR3 in amino acids: CASSIPGRGQPQHF. In DNA, the CDR3 is TGTGCCAGTAGTATTCCGGGCCGTGGGCAGCCCCAGCATTTT. The variable domain in full, completed from reference TRBV19 and TRBJ1-5, reads DGGITQSPKYLFRKEGQNVTLSCEQNLNHDAMYWYRQDPGQGLRLIYYSQIVNDFQKGDIAEGYSVSREKKESFPLTVTSAQKNPTAFYLCASSIPGRGQPQHFGDGTRLSIL.

The chain is built from TRBV7-8 and TRBJ2-7, with 10 bases identical to TRBD1. The germline V gene has CDR1 SGHVS and CDR2 FQNEAQ. The CDR3 runs 15 residues. V shed 0 bases, J shed 6 bases, and the junction held 5 bases outside the gene matches. The CDR3 nucleotides are TGTGCCAGCAGCTTAGCCGCTGGGACAGGGGCCGAGCAGTACTTC. Protein sequence: CASSLAAGTGAEQYF.

The V and J genes are TRBV7-2 and TRBJ2-1; D remains unclear. There are 14 residues in the CDR3. Germline values: CDR1 SGHTA, CDR2 FQGNSA. V was pared by 0 bases and J by 9 bases, with 12 bases between. CDR3 residues: CASSLADTWGEQFF. CDR3 DNA: TGTGCCAGCAGCTTAGCCGACACTTGGGGTGAGCAGTTCTTC.

CDR3 loop: CASKSGTTSYEQYF. Here the CDR3 DNA reads TGTGCCAGCAAATCCGGGACTACCTCCTACGAGCAGTACTTC. J is TRBJ2-7 and V is TRBV5-4; 7 bases match TRBD2. This CDR3 has 14 amino acids. Germline-derived CDR1 and CDR2 are SGHNT and YYREEE (reference sequence). V dropped 6 bases and J dropped 0; count of bases not matched to a gene: 6.

DNA for the CDR3: TGTGCCAGCAGTTACGGGGATACCGGCTACGAGCAGTACTTC. It is translated as CASSYGDTGYEQYF. This chain joins TRBV6-5 and TRBJ2-7; D is uncertain. This CDR3 contains 14 residues. Between the trimmed V and J ends, which lost 2 bases and 3 bases, there was a span of 11 bases. Germline CDR1 is MNHEY and CDR2 is SVGAGI.

This sequence joins TRBV28 and TRBJ1-1; no reliable D call. Germline values: CDR1 MDHEN, CDR2 SYDVKM. Trimming removed 2 bases at V and 2 bases at J, with 9 bases between. This CDR3 has 14 amino acids. The CDR3 is CASSLGGGNTEAFF. In DNA form, the CDR3 reads TGTGCCAGCAGTTTAGGAGGAGGCAACACTGAAGCTTTCTTT.